This is a list of T cell receptor beta chains from one sample in a study of T cell responses to AZD1222 COVID-19 vaccine. Sequencing used immunoSEQ multiplex PCR; TCRdb keeps in-frame clones, though not all of them. The table lists 85,000 to 110,000 clones, around 90% of them singletons. The sample was peripheral blood, taken on day 0 of AZD1222 vaccination. These receptors all stem from an adult in good health. CDR3s include the opening cysteine and the closing phenylalanine or tryptophan. The D gene is left open where the match is weak. Size tells how often a clone was seen (once, few, many) or the class of an expanded clone, and some rows leave it out.

d_gene,abundance,j_gene,v_gene,CDR3aa,CDR3nt
NA,NA,TRBJ1-5,TRBV9,CASSPGSNQPQHF,TGTGCCAGCAGCCCTGGATCCAATCAGCCCCAGCATTTT
TRBD1,NA,TRBJ1-5,TRBV24-1,CATTSQGARNQPQHF,TGTGCCACCACTTCACAGGGGGCGCGGAATCAGCCCCAGCATTTT
NA,NA,TRBJ1-6,TRBV3-1/TRBV3-2,CASSQVGRDRRKPLHF,TGTGCCAGCAGCCAAGTGGGACGAGACCGGCGGAAACCCCTCCACTTT
NA,NA,TRBJ2-7,TRBV9,CASSPTDTYEQYF,TGTGCCAGCAGCCCGACGGATACCTACGAGCAGTACTTC
NA,NA,TRBJ1-4,TRBV18,CASSPLHRVGEKLFF,TGTGCCAGCTCACCACTTCACAGGGTGGGTGAAAAACTGTTTTTT
NA,NA,TRBJ1-5,TRBV4-3,CASSQDASINQPQHF,TGCGCCAGCAGCCAAGATGCGTCAATAAATCAGCCCCAGCATTTT
NA,NA,TRBJ2-5,TRBV2,CASSGLRSGGENQYF,TGTGCCAGCAGCGGCTTGAGGTCCGGAGGGGAGAACCAGTACTTC
NA,NA,TRBJ2-2,TRBV7-8,CASSLEGTGELFF,TGTGCCAGCAGCTTAGAGGGAACCGGGGAGCTGTTTTTT
NA,NA,TRBJ1-2,TRBV4-2,CASSQEARPALYGYTF,TGTGCCAGCAGCCAAGAAGCGAGGCCGGCCCTTTATGGCTACACCTTC
TRBD2,NA,TRBJ2-7,TRBV3-1/TRBV3-2,CASSQDQWASGLYEQYF,TGTGCCAGCAGCCAAGATCAATGGGCTAGCGGCTTGTACGAGCAGTACTTC
TRBD2,NA,TRBJ2-7,TRBV4-3,CASSQDTTSGGYEQYF,TGCGCCAGCAGCCAAGATACGACTAGCGGGGGATACGAGCAGTACTTC
TRBD1,NA,TRBJ2-5,TRBV25-1,CASSDGDRGGETQYF,TGTGCCAGCAGTGATGGGGACAGGGGGGGAGAGACCCAGTACTTC
TRBD1,NA,TRBJ2-7,TRBV7-6,CASSPGDSYEQYF,TGTGCCAGCAGCCCCGGGGACAGCTACGAGCAGTACTTC
NA,NA,TRBJ1-1,TRBV12-3/TRBV12-4,CASSLTSEAFF,TGTGCCAGCAGTTTAACGTCTGAAGCTTTCTTT
TRBD1,NA,TRBJ1-2,TRBV6-2/TRBV6-3,CASSREQGGYGYTF,TGTGCCAGCAGCCGAGAACAGGGGGGGTATGGCTACACCTTC
TRBD2,once,TRBJ2-1,TRBV11-3,CASSRTSGNEQFF,TGTGCCAGCAGCCGGACTAGCGGCAATGAGCAGTTCTTC
NA,NA,TRBJ2-1,TRBV5-1,CASSLALVSYNEQFF,TGCGCCAGCAGCTTGGCCTTAGTCTCCTACAATGAGCAGTTCTTC
TRBD1,NA,TRBJ1-2,TRBV7-2,CASSPLQGAGYGYTF,TGTGCCAGCAGCCCCCTCCAGGGGGCAGGCTATGGCTACACCTTC
NA,NA,TRBJ1-1,TRBV25-1,CASTQNTEAFF,TGTGCCAGCACTCAGAACACTGAAGCTTTCTTT
NA,NA,TRBJ2-3,TRBV3-1/TRBV3-2,CASSPATDTQYF,TGTGCCAGCAGCCCCGCCACAGATACGCAGTATTTT
NA,NA,TRBJ2-7,TRBV19,CASSIDQGTRYEQYF,TGTGCCAGTAGTATAGATCAAGGGACACGATACGAGCAGTACTTC
NA,NA,TRBJ2-2,TRBV9,CASSVAGAVTGELFF,TGTGCCAGCAGCGTAGCAGGGGCCGTGACCGGGGAGCTGTTTTTT
TRBD1,NA,TRBJ1-4,TRBV5-1,CASSLGQGATNEKLFF,TGCGCCAGCAGCTTGGGGCAGGGGGCAACTAATGAAAAACTGTTTTTT
NA,NA,TRBJ1-2,TRBV30,CASNVGGFSYGYTF,TGTGCCAGTAATGTGGGGGGCTTTAGCTATGGCTACACCTTC
NA,NA,TRBJ1-5,TRBV19,CASIEQLSSNQPQHF,TGTGCCAGTATCGAGCAGCTTTCTAGCAATCAGCCCCAGCATTTT
NA,NA,TRBJ2-5,TRBV21-1,CATGEPPKQACSEETQYF,TGTGCCACCGGCGAACCGCCGAAACAAGCGTGCTCCGAAGAGACCCAGTACTTC
NA,NA,TRBJ1-1,TRBV30,CAWSVQGSTEAFF,TGTGCCTGGAGTGTACAAGGATCCACTGAAGCTTTCTTT
TRBD2,NA,TRBJ2-7,TRBV28,CASSSLAGVSYEQYF,TGTGCCAGCAGTTCACTAGCGGGCGTTTCCTACGAGCAGTACTTC
NA,NA,TRBJ1-2,TRBV28,CASRPPGGGRGYTF,TGTGCCAGCAGGCCTCCAGGTGGGGGACGCGGCTACACCTTC
NA,NA,TRBJ1-1,TRBV12-3/TRBV12-4,CASSLGAEEAFF,TGTGCCAGCAGTTTAGGGGCCGAGGAAGCTTTCTTT
TRBD2,once,TRBJ2-1,TRBV11-3,CASSATSGSNEQFF,TGTGCCAGCAGCGCGACTAGCGGGAGTAATGAGCAGTTCTTC
NA,few,TRBJ1-4,TRBV6-2/TRBV6-3,CASSYIGGRGEKLFF,TGTGCCAGCAGTTACATTGGGGGAAGAGGAGAAAAACTGTTTTTT
NA,once,TRBJ1-2,TRBV6-5,CASSSVGIPHYGYTF,TGTGCCAGCAGTTCCGTGGGGATCCCTCACTATGGCTACACCTTC
TRBD1,NA,TRBJ1-1,TRBV27,CASSPQGGGTEAFF,TGTGCCAGCAGTCCACAGGGGGGAGGGACTGAAGCTTTCTTT
NA,NA,TRBJ1-2,TRBV7-2,CASSARHGYTF,TGTGCCAGCAGCGCCAGACATGGCTACACCTTC
TRBD1,NA,TRBJ1-4,TRBV7-9,CASSSRTGAGEKLFF,TGTGCCAGCAGCTCCCGGACAGGGGCGGGTGAAAAACTGTTTTTT
TRBD2,NA,TRBJ2-1,TRBV11-3,CASSRRSSGGASDNEQFF,TGTGCCAGCAGCCGCCGAAGTAGCGGGGGGGCTTCGGACAATGAGCAGTTCTTC
TRBD1,NA,TRBJ1-5,TRBV6-5,CAGPGTGSQPQHF,TGTGCCGGCCCTGGGACAGGGAGTCAGCCCCAGCATTTT
NA,NA,TRBJ1-2,TRBV7-2,CASSLVEGNYGYTF,TGTGCCAGCAGCTTAGTGGAGGGTAACTATGGCTACACCTTC
TRBD1,NA,TRBJ1-2,TRBV10-3,CAISESGTGAFYGYTF,TGTGCCATCAGTGAGTCGGGGACAGGGGCCTTTTATGGCTACACCTTC
TRBD1,NA,TRBJ1-4,TRBV11-1,CASSFTGASEKLFF,TGTGCCAGCAGCTTTACAGGGGCAAGTGAAAAACTGTTTTTT
NA,NA,TRBJ1-2,TRBV4-2,CASSQDHPGGTYGYTF,TGTGCCAGCAGCCAAGATCACCCGGGCGGTACATATGGCTACACCTTC
NA,NA,TRBJ1-6,TRBV15,CATSTTIGRVNSPLHF,TGTGCCACCAGCACCACCATTGGGAGGGTGAATTCACCCCTCCACTTT
NA,NA,TRBJ1-4,TRBV7-9,CASSLASLATNEKLFF,TGTGCCAGCAGCTTAGCTAGTCTTGCAACTAATGAAAAACTGTTTTTT
NA,few,TRBJ1-4,TRBV7-6,CASSLVSGLGEKLFF,TGTGCCAGCAGCTTAGTATCCGGGCTTGGTGAAAAACTGTTTTTT
TRBD1,NA,TRBJ1-1,TRBV19,CASRKDRGRTEAFF,TGTGCCAGTAGGAAGGACAGGGGGCGAACTGAAGCTTTCTTT
TRBD1,NA,TRBJ1-6,TRBV9,CASSFTGEPRSPLHF,TGTGCCAGCAGCTTCACAGGGGAACCAAGATCACCCCTCCACTTT
NA,NA,TRBJ1-1,TRBV14,CASSPSFGTQNTEAFF,TGTGCCAGCAGCCCCTCCTTCGGGACGCAGAACACTGAAGCTTTCTTT
NA,NA,TRBJ1-4,TRBV19,CASSLGLEEKLFF,TGTGCCAGTAGTCTCGGTTTGGAGGAAAAACTGTTTTTT
NA,NA,TRBJ1-3,TRBV10-3,CAISGAGEDTIYF,TGTGCCATCAGTGGGGCAGGGGAGGACACCATATATTTT